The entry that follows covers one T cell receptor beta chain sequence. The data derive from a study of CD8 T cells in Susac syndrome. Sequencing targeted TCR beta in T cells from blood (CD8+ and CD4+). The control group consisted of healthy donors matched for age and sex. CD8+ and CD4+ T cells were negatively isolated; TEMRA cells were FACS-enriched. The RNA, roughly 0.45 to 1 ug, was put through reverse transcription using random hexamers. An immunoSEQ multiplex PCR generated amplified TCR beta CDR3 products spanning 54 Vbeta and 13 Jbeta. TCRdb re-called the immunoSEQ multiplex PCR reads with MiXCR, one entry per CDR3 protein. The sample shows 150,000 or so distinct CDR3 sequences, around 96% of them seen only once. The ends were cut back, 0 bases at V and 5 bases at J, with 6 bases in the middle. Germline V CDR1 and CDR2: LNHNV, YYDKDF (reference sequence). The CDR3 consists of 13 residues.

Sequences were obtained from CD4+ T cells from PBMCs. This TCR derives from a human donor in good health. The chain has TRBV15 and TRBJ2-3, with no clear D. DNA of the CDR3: TGTGCCACCAGCAGAGATCAAGGAGATACGCAGTATTTT. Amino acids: CATSRDQGDTQYF. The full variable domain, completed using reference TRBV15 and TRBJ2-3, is DAMVIQNPRYQVTQFGKPVTLSCSQTLNHNVMYWYQQKSSQAPKLLFHYYDKDFNNEADTPDNFQSRRPNTSFCFLDIRSPGLGDTAMYLCATSRDQGDTQYFGPGTRLTVL.